This record looks at one TCR beta chain sequence and its context. The antigen is undetermined. Both 60 Vbeta primers and 13 Jbeta primers went into the PCR. Methods used by the authors: A later analysis counted roughly 74 million unique TCR beta chains, around 10 million shared. Repertoires were generated with immunoSEQ multiplex PCR, while TCRdb's copy carries only in-frame clones and drops some. V and J calls and clone size are as listed in that table; D and trimming were resolved from the DNA. The profile shows about 120,000 clones, about 72% of them singletons. This entry belongs to a study of cytomegalovirus exposure and HLA in healthy donors. The germline CDR1 and CDR2 sequences are WSHSY and SAAADI. The J segment lost 8 bases and the V segment lost 5 bases, leaving 12 bases of the junction unmatched. CDR3 length equals 15 residues. Study-wide results and caveats: One cluster of highly shared sequence variants probably arose as a sequencing artifact. In a later analysis, common viral pathogens appeared linked to several of the most significant clusters. For most subjects, TCR beta sequences were reported to predict HLA-A and HLA-B alleles with accuracy.

The chain links TRBV10-2 to TRBJ2-1, with 7 bases identical to TRBD2. The TCR originated in a man aged 25-45 years in good health and CMV-seropositive. Sequencing was performed on PBMCs. The CDR3 coding sequence is TGCGCCAGCAGTTACCTCGCGGGAGCGCTCCATGAGCAGTTCTTC. This translates into CASSYLAGALHEQFF.